A selection of T cell receptor beta chains follows, all from one sample in a study of T cell responses to AZD1222 COVID-19 vaccine. Repertoires were generated with immunoSEQ multiplex PCR, while TCRdb's copy carries only in-frame clones and drops some. This table has 85,000 or so clones, 85% to 90% appearing once. This sample comprised peripheral blood, obtained on day 0 of AZD1222 vaccination. The receptor set was obtained from an adult in good health. The CDR3 runs from the conserved cysteine through the conserved F or W. A D gene is named only where the DNA matches it firmly. Clone size is stated in some rows and not others, as once, few, many or a class when expanded.

clone size	V gene	D gene	J gene	CDR3 DNA	CDR3 protein
.	TRBV5-3	.	TRBJ2-7	TGTGCCAGAAGCTTAAATGGCCTGGTTGGTATGCAGTGCGAGCAGTACTTC	CARSLNGLVGMQCEQYF
.	TRBV5-1	.	TRBJ1-5	TGCGCCAGCAGCTTCTCCGGGGAGGGTCAGCCCCAGCATTTT	CASSFSGEGQPQHF
.	TRBV28	.	TRBJ1-1	TGTGCCAGCAGTTCCCCAGGCGTTCGGGAAGCTTTCTTT	CASSSPGVREAFF
.	TRBV5-1	TRBD1	TRBJ1-4	TGCGCCAGCAGCTTGACCCCCCCCGCGACAGGGTCGATGGAAAAACTGTTTTTT	CASSLTPPATGSMEKLFF
.	TRBV19	.	TRBJ1-2	TGTGCCAGTAGTATCGGAATCTGGACAGCTGCGGGCTTC	CASSIGIWTAAGF
.	TRBV6-5	.	TRBJ2-5	TGTGCCAGTTGGCGGGCAGGTCGACAAGAGACCCAGTACTTC	CASWRAGRQETQYF
.	TRBV7-3	.	TRBJ2-3	TGTGCCAGCAGCTTAACAGGGGGGACTTTAGCTACGCAGTATTTT	CASSLTGGTLATQYF
.	TRBV28	.	TRBJ1-5	TGTGCCAGCAGTTTATCTTGGTCGGGCAATCAGCCCCAGCATTTT	CASSLSWSGNQPQHF
.	TRBV6-5	.	TRBJ1-2	TGTGCCAGCAGTTACAAGACAGGATATGGCTACACCTTC	CASSYKTGYGYTF
.	TRBV5-4	TRBD2	TRBJ2-7	TGTGCCAGCAGTTGGGGCGGGAGTATAGGGGACGAGCAGTACTTC	CASSWGGSIGDEQYF
.	TRBV7-9	.	TRBJ1-1	TGTGCCAGCAGCTTAGTTGTGGGATACACTGAAGCTTTCTTT	CASSLVVGYTEAFF
.	TRBV27	.	TRBJ1-1	TGTGCCAGCAGTTTTCGTGGCACTGAAGCTTTCTTT	CASSFRGTEAFF
.	TRBV3-1/TRBV3-2	TRBD1	TRBJ1-3	TGTGCCAGCAGCCAAGCGAGGACAGGGCGCGGAAACACCATATATTTT	CASSQARTGRGNTIYF
once	TRBV6-5	.	TRBJ2-1	TGTGCCAGCAGTTATAACAGACAAAATGAGCAGTTCTTC	CASSYNRQNEQFF
.	TRBV11-3	.	TRBJ1-1	TGTGCCAGCAACTCCGGTTACCCTGAAGCTTTCTTT	CASNSGYPEAFF
.	TRBV19	.	TRBJ1-5	TGTGCCAGTAGGGCCCCGGGGGGGCTTTATCAGCCCCAGCATTTT	CASRAPGGLYQPQHF
.	TRBV3-1/TRBV3-2	.	TRBJ2-5	TGTGCCAGCAGCCAAGAGGCGGGAAACCAAGAGACCCAGTACTTC	CASSQEAGNQETQYF
.	TRBV5-1	.	TRBJ2-2	TGCGCCAGCAGCTTGGGACCGAGGATAAGGGGGGAGCTGTTTTTT	CASSLGPRIRGELFF